This record covers a single TCR beta chain. The sample belongs to a study of blood T cell repertoires in COVID-19. The overall study: The United States, Italy and Spain supplied acute and convalescent COVID-19 samples. The cDNA or gDNA used as material had been derived from T cells, B-cell-depleted T cells, or PBMCs.

Per the authors' pipeline: Amplification from reference gene primers served as the basis for estimated nucleated cell counts. Generated by immunoSEQ multiplex PCR, the TCRdb table keeps only in-frame clones and is missing some. That table is the source of V, J and clone size, and D and trimming were worked out from the DNA. This table holds 150,000 to 200,000 clones, 80% found once. This CDR3 region has 16 residues. Germline V lookup: CDR1 LNHDA, CDR2 SQIVND (reference sequence). The V end lost 5 bases, the J end lost 5 bases, and 18 bases lay between the germline ends. This receptor was obtained from a man aged 55 to 70 with acute or convalescent COVID-19. Sequenced input: peripheral blood. V is TRBV19 and J is TRBJ1-4; D may be TRBD1 (6 bases). This CDR3 reads CASSDPRGRGNEKLFF. Written as DNA, the CDR3 is TGTGCCAGTAGTGACCCTCGGGGCAGGGGAAATGAAAAACTGTTTTTT.